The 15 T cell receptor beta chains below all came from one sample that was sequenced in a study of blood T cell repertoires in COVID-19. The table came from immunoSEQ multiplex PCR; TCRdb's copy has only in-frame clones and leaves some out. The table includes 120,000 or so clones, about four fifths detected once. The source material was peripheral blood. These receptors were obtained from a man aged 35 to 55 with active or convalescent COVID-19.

The CDR3 here is CASSLDGGPEAFF. CDR3 in DNA: TGCGCCAGCAGCTTGGATGGCGGGCCTGAAGCTTTCTTT. The rearrangement links TRBV5-1 to TRBJ1-1, with no clear D. Trimming removed 0 bases at V and 6 bases at J, with 9 bases between. CDR1 is SGHRS and CDR2 is YFSETQ in the germline V gene. The CDR3 is 13 residues long.

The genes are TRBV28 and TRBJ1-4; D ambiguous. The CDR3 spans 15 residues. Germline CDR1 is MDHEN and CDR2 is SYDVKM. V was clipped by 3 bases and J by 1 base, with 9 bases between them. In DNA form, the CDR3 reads TGTGCCAGCAGTTTGGCGGGTCTAACTAATGAAAAACTGTTTTTT. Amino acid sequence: CASSLAGLTNEKLFF.

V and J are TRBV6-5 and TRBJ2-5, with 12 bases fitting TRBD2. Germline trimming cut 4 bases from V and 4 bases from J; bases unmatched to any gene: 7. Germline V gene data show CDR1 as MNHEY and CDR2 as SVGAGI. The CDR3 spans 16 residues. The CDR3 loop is CASSSQTSGSGETQYF. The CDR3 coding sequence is TGTGCCAGCAGTTCCCAGACTAGCGGGAGTGGAGAGACCCAGTACTTC.

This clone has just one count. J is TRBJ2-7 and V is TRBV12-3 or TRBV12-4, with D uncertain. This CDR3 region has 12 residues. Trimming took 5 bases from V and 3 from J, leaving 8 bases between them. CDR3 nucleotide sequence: TGTGCCAGCAGTGGGCTGCACTACGAGCAGTACTTC. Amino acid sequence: CASSGLHYEQYF.

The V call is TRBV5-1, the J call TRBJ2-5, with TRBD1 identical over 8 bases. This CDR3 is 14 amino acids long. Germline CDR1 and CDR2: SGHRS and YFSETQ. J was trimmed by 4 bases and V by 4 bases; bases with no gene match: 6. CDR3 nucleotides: TGCGCCAGCAGCGAAGGGACAGGTGGAGAGACCCAGTACTTC. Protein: CASSEGTGGETQYF. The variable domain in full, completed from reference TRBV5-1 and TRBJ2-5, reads KAGVTQTPRYLIKTRGQQVTLSCSPISGHRSVSWYQQTPGQGLQFLFEYFSETQRNKGNFPGRFSGRQFSNSRSEMNVSTLELGDSALYLCASSEGTGGETQYFGPGTRLLVL.

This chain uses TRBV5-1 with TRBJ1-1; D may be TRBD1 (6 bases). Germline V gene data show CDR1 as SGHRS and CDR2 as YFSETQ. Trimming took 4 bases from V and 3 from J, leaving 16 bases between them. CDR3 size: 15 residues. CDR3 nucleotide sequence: TGCGCCAGCAGCCCCGGACAGACCGGGGACACTGAAGCTTTCTTT. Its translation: CASSPGQTGDTEAFF. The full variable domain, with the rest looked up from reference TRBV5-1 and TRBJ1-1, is KAGVTQTPRYLIKTRGQQVTLSCSPISGHRSVSWYQQTPGQGLQFLFEYFSETQRNKGNFPGRFSGRQFSNSRSEMNVSTLELGDSALYLCASSPGQTGDTEAFFGQGTRLTVV.

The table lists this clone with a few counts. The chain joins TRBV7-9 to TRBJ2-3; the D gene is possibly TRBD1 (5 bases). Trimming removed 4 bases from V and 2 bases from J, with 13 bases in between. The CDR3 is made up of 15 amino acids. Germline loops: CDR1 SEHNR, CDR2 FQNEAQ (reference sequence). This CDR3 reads CASSSTDSPTDTQYF. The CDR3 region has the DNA TGTGCCAGCAGCTCCACTGACAGCCCCACAGATACGCAGTATTTT. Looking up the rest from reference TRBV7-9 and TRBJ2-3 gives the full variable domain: DTGVSQNPRHKITKRGQNVTFRCDPISEHNRLYWYRQTLGQGPEFLTYFQNEAQLEKSRLLSDRFSAERPKGSFSTLEIQRTEQGDSAMYLCASSSTDSPTDTQYFGPGTRLTVL.

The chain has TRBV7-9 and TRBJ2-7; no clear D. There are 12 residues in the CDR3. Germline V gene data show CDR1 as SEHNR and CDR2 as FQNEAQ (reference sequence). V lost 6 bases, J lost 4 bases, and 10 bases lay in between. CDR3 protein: CASSRGLYEQYF. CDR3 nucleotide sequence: TGTGCCAGCAGTCGCGGCCTATACGAGCAGTACTTC.

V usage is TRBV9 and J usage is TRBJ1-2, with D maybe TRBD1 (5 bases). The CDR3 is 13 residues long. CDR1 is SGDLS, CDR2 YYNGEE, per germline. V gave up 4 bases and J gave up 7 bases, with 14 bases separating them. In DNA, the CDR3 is TGTGCCAGCAGCTCTCCGGGGAGGGGTGGCTACACCTTC. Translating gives CASSSPGRGGYTF.

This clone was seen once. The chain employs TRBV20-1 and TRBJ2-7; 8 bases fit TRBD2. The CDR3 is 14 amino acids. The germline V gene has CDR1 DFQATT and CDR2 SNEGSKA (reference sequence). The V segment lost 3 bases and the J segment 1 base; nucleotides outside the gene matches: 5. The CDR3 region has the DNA TGCAGTGCTAGTTCAACTAGCGGTTCCTACGAGCAGTACTTC. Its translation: CSASSTSGSYEQYF.

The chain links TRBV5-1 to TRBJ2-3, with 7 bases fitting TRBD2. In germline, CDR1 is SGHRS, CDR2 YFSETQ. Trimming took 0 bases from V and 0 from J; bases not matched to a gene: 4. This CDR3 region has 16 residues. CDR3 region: CASSLVGGGSTDTQYF. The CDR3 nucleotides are TGCGCCAGCAGCTTGGTTGGCGGGGGAAGCACAGATACGCAGTATTTT.

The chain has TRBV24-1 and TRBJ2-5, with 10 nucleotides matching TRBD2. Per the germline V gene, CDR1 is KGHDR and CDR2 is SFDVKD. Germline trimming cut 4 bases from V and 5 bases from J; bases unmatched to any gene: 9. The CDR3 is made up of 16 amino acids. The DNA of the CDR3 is TGTGCCACCAGTGACGCCAGCGGGAGGGCCGAGGAGACCCAGTACTTC. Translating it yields CATSDASGRAEETQYF.

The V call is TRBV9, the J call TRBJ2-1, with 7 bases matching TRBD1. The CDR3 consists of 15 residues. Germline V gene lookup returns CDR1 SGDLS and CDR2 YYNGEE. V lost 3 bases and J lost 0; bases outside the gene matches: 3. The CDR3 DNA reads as TGTGCCAGCAGCGAGGGACAGAGCTCCTACAATGAGCAGTTCTTC. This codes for CASSEGQSSYNEQFF.

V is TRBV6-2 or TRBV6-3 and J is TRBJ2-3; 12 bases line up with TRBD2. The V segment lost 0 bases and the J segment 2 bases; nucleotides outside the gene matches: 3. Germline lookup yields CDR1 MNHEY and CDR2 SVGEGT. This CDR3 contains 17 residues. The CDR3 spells CASSYSLAGGNTDTQYF. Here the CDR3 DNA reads TGTGCCAGCAGTTACTCACTAGCGGGAGGAAACACAGATACGCAGTATTTT.

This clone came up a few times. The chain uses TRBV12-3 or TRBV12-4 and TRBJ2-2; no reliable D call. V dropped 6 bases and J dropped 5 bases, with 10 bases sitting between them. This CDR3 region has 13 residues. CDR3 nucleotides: TGTGCCAGCAGGCTACTAAAGACCGGGGAGCTGTTTTTT. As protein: CASRLLKTGELFF.